This TCR beta chain was captured by sequencing in a study of blood T cell repertoires in COVID-19. Study-level background: COVID-19 samples from acute and convalescent phases originated in the United States, Italy and Spain. The cDNA or gDNA used as material had been derived from T cells, B-cell-depleted T cells, or PBMCs.

Per the original data handling: Reference gene primers were amplified, and this amplification served to estimate nucleated cell counts. The repertoire was sequenced with immunoSEQ multiplex PCR; TCRdb's copy has only in-frame clones and lacks some. V and J calls and clone size come straight from that table; D and trimming were deduced from the DNA. The sample includes under 130,000 clones, around 74% of them seen just once. Per the germline V gene, CDR1 is SGHDT and CDR2 is YYEEEE. This CDR3 has 14 residues. Deletions cut 4 bases from V and 6 bases from J, with 13 bases between. The source is a woman aged 65 to 85 with acute or convalescent COVID-19. V gene TRBV5-6 combines with J gene TRBJ2-2; tentatively, D is TRBD2 (5 bases). Sequencing was performed on peripheral blood. The CDR3: CASSPGLSSGELFF. In DNA, the CDR3 is TGTGCCAGCAGCCCCGGACTGTCATCCGGGGAGCTGTTTTTT.